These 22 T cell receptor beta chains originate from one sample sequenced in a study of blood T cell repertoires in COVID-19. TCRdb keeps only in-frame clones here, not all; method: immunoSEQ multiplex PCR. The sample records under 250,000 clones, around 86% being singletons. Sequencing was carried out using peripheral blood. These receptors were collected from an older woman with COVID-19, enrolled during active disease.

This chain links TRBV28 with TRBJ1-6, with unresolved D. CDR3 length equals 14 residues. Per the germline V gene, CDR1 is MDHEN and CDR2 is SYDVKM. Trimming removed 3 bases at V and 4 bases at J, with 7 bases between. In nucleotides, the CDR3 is TGTGCCAGCAGTTTGAGAGGATATAATTCACCCCTCCACTTT. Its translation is CASSLRGYNSPLHF.

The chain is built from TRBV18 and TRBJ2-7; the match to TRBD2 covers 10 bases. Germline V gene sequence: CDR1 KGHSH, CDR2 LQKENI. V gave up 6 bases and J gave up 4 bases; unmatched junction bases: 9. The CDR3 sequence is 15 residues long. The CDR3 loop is CASSPAGGPMYEQYF. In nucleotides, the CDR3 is TGTGCCAGCTCCCCAGCGGGAGGGCCAATGTACGAGCAGTACTTC.

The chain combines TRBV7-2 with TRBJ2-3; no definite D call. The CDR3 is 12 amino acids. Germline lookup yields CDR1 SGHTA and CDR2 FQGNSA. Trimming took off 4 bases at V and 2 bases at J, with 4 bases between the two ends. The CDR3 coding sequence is TGTGCCAGCAGCTCAGTCACAGATACGCAGTATTTT. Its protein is CASSSVTDTQYF.

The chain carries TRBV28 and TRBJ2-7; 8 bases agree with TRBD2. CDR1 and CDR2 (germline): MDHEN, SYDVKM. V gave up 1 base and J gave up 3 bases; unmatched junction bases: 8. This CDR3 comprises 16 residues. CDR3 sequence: CASSLSKTSGDYEQYF. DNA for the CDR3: TGTGCCAGCAGTTTATCCAAAACTAGCGGAGACTACGAGCAGTACTTC.

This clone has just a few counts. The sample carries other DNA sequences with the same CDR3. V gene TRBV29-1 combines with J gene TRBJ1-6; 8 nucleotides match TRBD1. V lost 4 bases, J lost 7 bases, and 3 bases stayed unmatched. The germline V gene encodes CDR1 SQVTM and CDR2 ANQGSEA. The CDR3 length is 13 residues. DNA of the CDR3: TGCAGCGTTGCGCAGGGGGCCAATTCACCCCTCCACTTT. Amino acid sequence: CSVAQGANSPLHF.

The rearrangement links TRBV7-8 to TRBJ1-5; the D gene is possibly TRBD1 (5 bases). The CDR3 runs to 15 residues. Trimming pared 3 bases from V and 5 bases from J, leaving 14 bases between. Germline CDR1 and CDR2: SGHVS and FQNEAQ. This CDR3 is CASSFVRGPDQPQHF. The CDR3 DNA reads TGTGCCAGCAGCTTTGTAAGGGGCCCCGATCAGCCCCAGCATTTT.

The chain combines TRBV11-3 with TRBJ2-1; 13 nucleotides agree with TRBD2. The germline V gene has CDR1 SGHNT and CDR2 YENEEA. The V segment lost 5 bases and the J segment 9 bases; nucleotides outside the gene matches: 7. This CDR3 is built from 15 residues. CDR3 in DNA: TGTGCCAGCAGCGCCCGGACTAGCGGGAGACTTGAGCAGTTCTTC. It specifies CASSARTSGRLEQFF.

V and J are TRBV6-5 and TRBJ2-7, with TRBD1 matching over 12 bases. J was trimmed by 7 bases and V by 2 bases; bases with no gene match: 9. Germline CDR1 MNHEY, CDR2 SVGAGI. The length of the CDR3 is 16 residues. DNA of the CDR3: TGTGCCAGCAGTTACCTTGCCGGGACAGGGGGCAAGGAGCAGTACTTC. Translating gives CASSYLAGTGGKEQYF.

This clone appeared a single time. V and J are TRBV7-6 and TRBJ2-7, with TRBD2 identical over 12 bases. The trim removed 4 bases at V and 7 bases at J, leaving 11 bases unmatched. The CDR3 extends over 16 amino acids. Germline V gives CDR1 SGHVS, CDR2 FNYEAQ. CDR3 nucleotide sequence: TGTGCCAGCAGCTCCCGTTCGACGACTAGCGGGGGTGAGCAGTACTTC. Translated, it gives CASSSRSTTSGGEQYF.

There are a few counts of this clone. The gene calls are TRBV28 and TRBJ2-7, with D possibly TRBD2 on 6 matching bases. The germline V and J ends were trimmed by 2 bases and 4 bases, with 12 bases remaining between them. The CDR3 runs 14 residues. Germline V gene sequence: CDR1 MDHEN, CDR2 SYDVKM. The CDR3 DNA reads TGTGCCAGCAGTTTACACGGGAGTGGTTACGAGCAGTACTTC. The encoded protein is CASSLHGSGYEQYF.

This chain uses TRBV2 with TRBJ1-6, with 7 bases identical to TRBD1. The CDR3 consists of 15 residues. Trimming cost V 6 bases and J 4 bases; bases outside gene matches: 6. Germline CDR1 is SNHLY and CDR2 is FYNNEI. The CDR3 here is CASSGQVEYNSPLHF. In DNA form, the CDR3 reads TGTGCCAGCAGCGGACAGGTCGAATATAATTCACCCCTCCACTTT.

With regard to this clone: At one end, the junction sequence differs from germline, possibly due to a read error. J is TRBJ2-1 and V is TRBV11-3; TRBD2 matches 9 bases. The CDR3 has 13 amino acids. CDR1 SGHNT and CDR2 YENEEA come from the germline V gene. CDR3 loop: CASSLRTSDKEIF. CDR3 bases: TGTGCCAGCAGCCTGAGGACTAGCGACAAAGAGATCTTC.

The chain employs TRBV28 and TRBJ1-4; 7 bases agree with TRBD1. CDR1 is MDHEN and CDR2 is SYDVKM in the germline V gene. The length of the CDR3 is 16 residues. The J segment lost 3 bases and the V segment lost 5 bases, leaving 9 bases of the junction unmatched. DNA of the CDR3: TGTGCCAGCAGTCCCGACTTGGGACAGTCTAATGAAAAACTGTTTTTT. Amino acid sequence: CASSPDLGQSNEKLFF.

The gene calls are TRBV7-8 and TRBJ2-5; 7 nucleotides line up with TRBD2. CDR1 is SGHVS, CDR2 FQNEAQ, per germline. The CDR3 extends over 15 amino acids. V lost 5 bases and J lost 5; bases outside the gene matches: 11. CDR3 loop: CASSRQSGAGETQYF. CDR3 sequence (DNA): TGTGCCAGCAGCCGACAAAGCGGGGCTGGGGAGACCCAGTACTTC.

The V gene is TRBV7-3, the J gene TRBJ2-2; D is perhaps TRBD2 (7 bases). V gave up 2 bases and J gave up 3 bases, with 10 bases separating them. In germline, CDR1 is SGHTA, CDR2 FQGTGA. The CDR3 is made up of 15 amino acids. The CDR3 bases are TGTGCCAGCAGCTTACAGGGGAGGGACACCGGGGAGCTGTTTTTT. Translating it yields CASSLQGRDTGELFF.

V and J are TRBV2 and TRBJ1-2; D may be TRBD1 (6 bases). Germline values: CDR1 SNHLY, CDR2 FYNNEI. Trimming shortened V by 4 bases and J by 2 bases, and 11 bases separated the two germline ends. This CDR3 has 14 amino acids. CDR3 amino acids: CASSGTVVNYGYTF. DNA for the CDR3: TGTGCCAGCAGTGGGACAGTTGTAAACTATGGCTACACCTTC.

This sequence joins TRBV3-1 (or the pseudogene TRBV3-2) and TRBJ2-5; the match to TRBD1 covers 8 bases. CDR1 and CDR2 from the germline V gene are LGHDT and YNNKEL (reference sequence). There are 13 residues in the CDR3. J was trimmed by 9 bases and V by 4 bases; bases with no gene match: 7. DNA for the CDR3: TGTGCCAGCAGCCGGGACAGGTTCGCGGCCCAGTACTTC. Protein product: CASSRDRFAAQYF.

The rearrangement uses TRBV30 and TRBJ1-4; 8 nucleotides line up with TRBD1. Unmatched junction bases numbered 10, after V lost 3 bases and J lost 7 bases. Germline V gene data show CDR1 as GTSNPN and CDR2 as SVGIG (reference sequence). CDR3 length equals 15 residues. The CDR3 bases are TGTGCCTGGAGAGCGACAGGGGCGGTGGGTGAAAAACTGTTTTTT. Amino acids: CAWRATGAVGEKLFF.

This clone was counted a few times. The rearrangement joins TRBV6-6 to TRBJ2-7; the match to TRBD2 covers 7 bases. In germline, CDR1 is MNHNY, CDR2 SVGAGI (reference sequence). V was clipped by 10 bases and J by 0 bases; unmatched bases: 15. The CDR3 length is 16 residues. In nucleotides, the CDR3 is TGTGCCACTTCCGGGGGGTTAGGAACGAGCTCCTACGAGCAGTACTTC. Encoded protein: CATSGGLGTSSYEQYF.

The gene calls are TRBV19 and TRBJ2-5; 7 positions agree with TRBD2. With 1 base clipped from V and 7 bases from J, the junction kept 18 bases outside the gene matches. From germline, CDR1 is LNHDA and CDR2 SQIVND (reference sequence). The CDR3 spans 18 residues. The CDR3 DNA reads TGTGCCAGTAGTATAGGACGAATAGAGGGAGGGGAAAGGGGGACCCAGTACTTC. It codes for CASSIGRIEGGERGTQYF.

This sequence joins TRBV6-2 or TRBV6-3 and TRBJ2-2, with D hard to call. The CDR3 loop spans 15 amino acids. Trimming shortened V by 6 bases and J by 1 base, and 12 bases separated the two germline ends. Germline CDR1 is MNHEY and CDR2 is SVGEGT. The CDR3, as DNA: TGTGCCAGCAGCCCTTATAGAAGGAACACCGGGGAGCTGTTTTTT. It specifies CASSPYRRNTGELFF.

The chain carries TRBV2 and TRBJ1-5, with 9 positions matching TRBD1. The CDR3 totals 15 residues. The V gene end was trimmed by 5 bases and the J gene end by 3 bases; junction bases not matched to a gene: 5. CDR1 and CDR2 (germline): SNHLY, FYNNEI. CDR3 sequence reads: CASSPGQGSNQPQHF. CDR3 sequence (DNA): TGTGCCAGCAGTCCGGGACAGGGTTCCAATCAGCCCCAGCATTTT.